Included here is one TCR beta chain sequence, with context. The data originate from a study of CD8+ T cells in alopecia areata. Overall study: Those treated were given oral tofacitinib at 5 to 10 mg twice daily.

RNA extraction was followed by reverse transcription into cDNA, which acted as the sequencing template. Sequenced by immunoSEQ multiplex PCR; TCRdb stores in-frame clones only, minus some. Counted here are 220,000 or so clones, 57% occurring once; the ten biggest clones make up under 0.5%. Those with alopecia areata gave lesional scalp punch biopsies and peripheral blood. Germline V lookup: CDR1 SQVTM, CDR2 ANQGSEA. The length of the CDR3 is 12 residues. The V end lost 3 bases, the J end lost 2 bases, and 6 bases lay between the germline ends. This specimen was CD4+ T cells sorted from blood, taken at week 0. The clonotype comes from a human donor with alopecia areata. This sequence joins TRBV29-1 and TRBJ2-3; TRBD1 is a possible D gene (5 bases). Here the CDR3 DNA reads TGCAGCGTTGACAGGGTCACAGATACGCAGTATTTT. Translating it yields CSVDRVTDTQYF.